These T cell receptor beta chains were read from a single sample in a study of T-cell memory formation after mild COVID-19. A single record per CDR3 protein comes from TCRdb applying MiXCR to the 5' RACE reads. Of approximately 400,000 distinct CDR3 sequences in the sample, under 20% are singletons; the top ten hold around a fifth. The specimen sequenced was PBMCs or a T cell subset sorted from them (not recorded which). The receptor source for this set is a man in his late teens or twenties who had mild COVID-19 (a few samples of this study predate the infection). Cell type and time point are not known. Both conserved end residues are part of each CDR3. The D gene is left open where the match is weak. Part of the rows lack a size; the others show once, few, many or a class for expanded clones.

-	TRBV6-2/TRBV6-3	TRBJ1-6	-	TGTGCCAGCAGTTACCCGGGACAAGGGAGCCACTTT	CASSYPGQGSHF
TRBD1	TRBV5-4	TRBJ2-5	many	TGTGCCAGCAGCCCGACAGGGATGGAAGAGACCCAGTACTTC	CASSPTGMEETQYF
-	TRBV10-3	TRBJ1-1	few	TGTGCCGTCCAAGAGAACACTGAAGCTTTCTTT	CAVQENTEAFF
-	TRBV7-9	TRBJ1-2	-	TGTGCCAGCAGCTTAAGAAGGACAGTCTATGGCTACACCTTC	CASSLRRTVYGYTF
-	TRBV11-2	TRBJ1-2	few	TGTGCCAGCAGCTTAGAGGTCATGTTGGGGGGAGGCTACACCTTC	CASSLEVMLGGGYTF
TRBD1	TRBV5-1	TRBJ1-5	few	TGCGCCAGCAGCCACCCTGGGACAGGGAGCAATCAGCCCCAGCATTTT	CASSHPGTGSNQPQHF
TRBD2	TRBV5-1	TRBJ2-5	-	TGCGCCAGCAGCTCGGCTAGCGGGTTAGAGACCCAGTACTTC	CASSSASGLETQYF
-	TRBV7-6	TRBJ1-2	-	TGTGCCAGCAGCTTAGACGCGGGGGGCGGCGGCTACACCTTC	CASSLDAGGGGYTF
-	TRBV7-6	TRBJ2-6	few	TGTGCCAGCAGCTTATGGGCAGGGAGCGGAGCTGGGGCCAACGTCCTGACTTTC	CASSLWAGSGAGANVLTF
-	TRBV7-9	TRBJ2-5	few	TGTGCCAGCAGCTTAGAACAGGCCCAAGAGACCCAGTACTTC	CASSLEQAQETQYF
-	TRBV20-1	TRBJ1-1	-	TGCAGTGCTAGATCCATCGGTGCCGGACTTAGGAAGACTGAAGCTTTCTTT	CSARSIGAGLRKTEAFF
TRBD1	TRBV24-1	TRBJ1-2	many	TGTGCCACCGGCCCCCGTCGCAACCTATGGGACAGGGGATCCCCCTATGGCTACACCTTC	CATGPRRNLWDRGSPYGYTF
-	TRBV3-1	TRBJ1-2	-	TGTGCCAGCAGCCATTCGCGGGGCTACACCTTC	CASSHSRGYTF
-	TRBV7-9	TRBJ1-6	few	TGTGCCAGCAGCTTAGGATTCCGACTCACAAGGGATTCACCCCTCCACTTT	CASSLGFRLTRDSPLHF
-	TRBV5-5	TRBJ2-5	many	TGTGCCAGCAGCGCGGGGACCGCTTCGCGGGAGACCCAGTACTTC	CASSAGTASRETQYF
-	TRBV7-9	TRBJ1-5	-	TGTGCCAGCAGCTTATGGGACACCGAGCAGCCCCAGCATTTT	CASSLWDTEQPQHF
TRBD1	TRBV5-6	TRBJ1-5	-	TGTGCCAGCAGCAGAGGGGGACAGGGTCGCAATCAGCCCCAGCATTTT	CASSRGGQGRNQPQHF
-	TRBV29-1	TRBJ1-1	few	TGCAGCGTCAAGCGGGGGAAGAACACTGAAGCTTTCTTT	CSVKRGKNTEAFF
-	TRBV12-3/TRBV12-4	TRBJ2-5	few	TGTGCCAGCCCTGAGTCCCAGTACTTC	CASPESQYF
-	TRBV11-2	TRBJ2-1	-	TGTGCCAGCAGCGCGACACAGGATGAGCAGTTCTTC	CASSATQDEQFF
-	TRBV4-3	TRBJ1-2	many	TGCGCCAGCAGCCAAGACCCGCAATTCTTCTACGGCTACACCTTC	CASSQDPQFFYGYTF
-	TRBV7-9	TRBJ1-1	few	TGTGCCAGCAGCTTAGGAGGGGAAGGGGCTGAAGCTTTCTTT	CASSLGGEGAEAFF
-	TRBV5-6	TRBJ1-4	-	TGTGCCAGCAGCAAACAGGGCCGGGAAAAACTGTTTTTT	CASSKQGREKLFF
-	TRBV28	TRBJ2-3	-	TGTGCCAGCAGTCTAACTGGGGTCACAGATACGCAGTATTTT	CASSLTGVTDTQYF
TRBD2	TRBV5-4	TRBJ2-5	-	TGTGCCAGCAGCTTCCACGGGACTAGCTCCCAAGAGACCCAGTACTTC	CASSFHGTSSQETQYF
-	TRBV5-1	TRBJ1-2	-	TGCGCCAGCAGCCCCAGACAGAGTGGTAACTATGGCTACACCTTC	CASSPRQSGNYGYTF
-	TRBV12-3/TRBV12-4	TRBJ1-5	few	TGTGCCAGCAGCCTCGACACCTATCAGCCCCAGCATTTT	CASSLDTYQPQHF
-	TRBV3-1	TRBJ2-7	few	TGTGCCAGCAGCCCGGCGGCGACCTACGAGCAGTACTTC	CASSPAATYEQYF
TRBD2	TRBV7-2	TRBJ2-1	-	TGTGCCAGCAGCTTAGCGGGGGGGATTTCTAATGAGCAGTTCTTC	CASSLAGGISNEQFF
TRBD1	TRBV6-5	TRBJ2-1	few	TGTGCCAGCAGTTACTCCGGGACAGGGGGATATGAGCAGTTCTTC	CASSYSGTGGYEQFF
TRBD1	TRBV12-3/TRBV12-4	TRBJ2-4	few	TGTGCCAGCAGTTCGCCTCAGGGGGACCGGGACATTCAGTACTTC	CASSSPQGDRDIQYF
TRBD1	TRBV9	TRBJ2-3	-	TGTGCCAGCAGCACCTGGACAGGGGGATACCAAGATACGCAGTATTTT	CASSTWTGGYQDTQYF
TRBD2	TRBV7-3	TRBJ2-1	many	TGTGCCAGCAGCTTAGCGGGGGGCTTCTACAATGAGCAGTTCTTC	CASSLAGGFYNEQFF
-	TRBV4-3	TRBJ1-1	few	TGCGCCAGCAGCCAAGCCAGCACACGTAAAACCAACACTGAAGCTTTCTTT	CASSQASTRKTNTEAFF
TRBD1	TRBV5-6	TRBJ2-3	-	TGTGCCAGCAGCTGGGATCGAACAGGGGGGACAGATACGCAGTATTTT	CASSWDRTGGTDTQYF
-	TRBV15	TRBJ1-2	-	TGTGCCACCAGCAGAGGAGGGGATCACTATGGCTACACCTTC	CATSRGGDHYGYTF
-	TRBV21-1	TRBJ2-7	-	TGTGCCACCCAAAGGGCCTACGAGCAGTACTTC	CATQRAYEQYF
-	TRBV18	TRBJ1-2	many	TGTGCCAGCTCACCAGACGCAGTTTATGGCTACACCTTC	CASSPDAVYGYTF
-	TRBV12-3/TRBV12-4	TRBJ1-6	once	TGTGCCAGCAGTCTCCGGACAGAGAGGTCACCCCTCCACTTT	CASSLRTERSPLHF
-	TRBV25-1	TRBJ2-3	-	TGTGCCAGCAGTGTGTTCCACGGAGATACGCAGTATTTT	CASSVFHGDTQYF
-	TRBV11-2	TRBJ1-5	many	TGTGCCAGCAGCTTAGGGGTCGGCGGGAGCAATCAGCCCCAGCATTTT	CASSLGVGGSNQPQHF
-	TRBV20-1	TRBJ2-1	-	TGCAGTGCTAGAGATGTGGGAGGAGGTTACAATGAGCAGTTCTTC	CSARDVGGGYNEQFF
-	TRBV6-5	TRBJ1-1	few	TGTGCCAGCATTGAGGGTATCAACACTGAAGCTTTCTTT	CASIEGINTEAFF
-	TRBV5-1	TRBJ1-1	many	TGCGCCAGCAGCTTGCGCGCAGCTATGAACACTGAAGCTTTCTTT	CASSLRAAMNTEAFF
-	TRBV29-1	TRBJ1-5	-	TGCAGCGCCATCTTTAAGTCCGATCAGCCCCAGCATTTT	CSAIFKSDQPQHF
TRBD1	TRBV6-5	TRBJ2-7	-	TGTGCCAGCAGTTACTCTGCGACAGGGGAACTGGAGCAGTACTTC	CASSYSATGELEQYF
-	TRBV3-1	TRBJ2-7	-	TGTGCCAGCAGCCAAGGCCACATACCACAGGGTGGGCAGTACTTC	CASSQGHIPQGGQYF
-	TRBV4-2	TRBJ2-3	-	TGTGCCAGCAGCCAAGTTGGGAACACAGATACGCAGTATTTT	CASSQVGNTDTQYF
-	TRBV20-1	TRBJ2-1	few	TGCAGTGCTAGCGTAAGCTCCTACAATGAGCAGTTCTTC	CSASVSSYNEQFF
-	TRBV3-1	TRBJ2-1	few	TGTGCCAGCAGCCCGTGGGGGATCAACAATGAGCAGTTCTTC	CASSPWGINNEQFF
-	TRBV10-3	TRBJ2-1	-	TGTGCCATCAGTGAGCTGACTGGCGATGAGCAGTTCTTC	CAISELTGDEQFF